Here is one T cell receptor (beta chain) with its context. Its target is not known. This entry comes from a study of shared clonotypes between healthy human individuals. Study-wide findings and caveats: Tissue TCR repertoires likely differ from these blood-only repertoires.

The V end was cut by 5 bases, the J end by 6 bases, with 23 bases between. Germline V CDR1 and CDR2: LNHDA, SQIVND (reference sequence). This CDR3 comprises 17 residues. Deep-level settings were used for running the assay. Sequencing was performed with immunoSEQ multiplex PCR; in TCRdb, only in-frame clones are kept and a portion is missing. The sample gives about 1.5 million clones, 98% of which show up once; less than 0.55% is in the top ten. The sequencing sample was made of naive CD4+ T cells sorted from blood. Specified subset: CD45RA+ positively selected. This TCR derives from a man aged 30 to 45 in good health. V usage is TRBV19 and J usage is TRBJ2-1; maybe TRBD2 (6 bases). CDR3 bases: TGTGCCAGTAGTGTGGGGAGGAGGGGCCTCCCGGGCAATGAGCAGTTCTTC. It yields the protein CASSVGRRGLPGNEQFF.